This TCR beta chain stems from a study of neurological immune-mediated disorders. Findings and limits, study-wide: Sharing of CDR3 amino acid sequences among expanded clones across subjects was absent, suggesting private repertoires in all groups. HTLV-1-associated myelopathy showed the most TCR clonal expansion; multiple sclerosis the least, below healthy controls.

The unsorted libraries were made from 2 million PBMCs kept at -80 C. Losses at the gene ends were 3 bases for V and 9 bases for J; bases not matched to a gene: 6. Germline CDR1 reads SGHRS; CDR2 reads YFSETQ. The CDR3 consists of 15 residues. There are many counts of this clonotype. Its antigen is not identified. cDNA synthesis was performed by 5'RACE with 10-nucleotide random UMIs. TCRdb processed the 5' RACE reads anew with MiXCR; each CDR3 protein has one entry. Of about 50,000 distinct CDR3 sequences in the sample, approximately 10% were seen once. This sequence originates from a man in his sixties or seventies with HTLV-1-associated myelopathy (HAM/TSP). Sequences were obtained from PBMCs. The chain uses TRBV5-1 and TRBJ2-1, with 13 bases that match TRBD2. The CDR3 sequence: CASSSILAGGGEQFF. As DNA, the CDR3 is TGCGCCAGCAGCTCTATACTAGCGGGAGGGGGTGAGCAGTTCTTC.